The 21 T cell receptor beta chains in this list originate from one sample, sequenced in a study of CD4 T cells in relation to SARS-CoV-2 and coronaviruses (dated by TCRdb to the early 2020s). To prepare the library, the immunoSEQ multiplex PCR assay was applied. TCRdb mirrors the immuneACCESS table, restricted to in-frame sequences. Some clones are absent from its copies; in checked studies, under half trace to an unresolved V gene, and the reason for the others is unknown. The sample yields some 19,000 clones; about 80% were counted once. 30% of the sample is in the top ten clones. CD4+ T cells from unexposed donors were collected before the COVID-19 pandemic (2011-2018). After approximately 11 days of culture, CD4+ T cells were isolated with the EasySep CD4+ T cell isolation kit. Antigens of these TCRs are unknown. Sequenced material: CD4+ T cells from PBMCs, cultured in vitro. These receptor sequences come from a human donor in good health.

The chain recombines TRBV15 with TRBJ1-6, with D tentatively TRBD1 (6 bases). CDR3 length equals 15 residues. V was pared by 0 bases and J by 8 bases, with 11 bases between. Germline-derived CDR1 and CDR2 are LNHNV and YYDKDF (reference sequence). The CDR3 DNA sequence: TGTGCCACCAGCAGAGATCGGACAGACTATTCACCCCTCCACTTT. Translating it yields CATSRDRTDYSPLHF.

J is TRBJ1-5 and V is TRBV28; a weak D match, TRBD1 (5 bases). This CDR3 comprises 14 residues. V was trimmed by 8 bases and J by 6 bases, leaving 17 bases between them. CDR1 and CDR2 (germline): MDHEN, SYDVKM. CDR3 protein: CASEPIGGGQPQHF. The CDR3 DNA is TGTGCCAGCGAACCAATCGGGGGGGGTCAGCCCCAGCATTTT.

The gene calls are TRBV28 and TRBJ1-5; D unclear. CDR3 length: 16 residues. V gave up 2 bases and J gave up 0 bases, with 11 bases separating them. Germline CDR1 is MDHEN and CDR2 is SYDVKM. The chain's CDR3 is CASSLNYRISNQPQHF. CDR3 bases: TGTGCCAGCAGTTTAAACTATAGGATTAGCAATCAGCCCCAGCATTTT.

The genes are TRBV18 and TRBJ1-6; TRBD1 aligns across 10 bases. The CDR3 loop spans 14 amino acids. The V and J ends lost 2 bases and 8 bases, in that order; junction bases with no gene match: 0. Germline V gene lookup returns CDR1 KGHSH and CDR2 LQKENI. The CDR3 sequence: CASSPGTGDSPLHF. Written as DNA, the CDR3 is TGTGCCAGCTCACCAGGGACAGGGGATTCACCCCTCCACTTT.

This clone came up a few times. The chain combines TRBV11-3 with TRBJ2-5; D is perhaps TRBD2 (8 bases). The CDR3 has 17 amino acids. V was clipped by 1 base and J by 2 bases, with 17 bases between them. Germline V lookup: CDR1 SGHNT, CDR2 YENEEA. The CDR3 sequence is CASSLGGRTGTQETQYF. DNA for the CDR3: TGTGCCAGCAGCTTAGGCGGGAGGACAGGAACGCAAGAGACCCAGTACTTC. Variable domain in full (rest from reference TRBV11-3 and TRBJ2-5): EAGVVQSPRYKIIEKKQPVAFWCNPISGHNTLYWYLQNLGQGPELLIRYENEEAVDDSQLPKDRFSAERLKGVDSTLKIQPAELGDSAVYLCASSLGGRTGTQETQYFGPGTRLLVL.

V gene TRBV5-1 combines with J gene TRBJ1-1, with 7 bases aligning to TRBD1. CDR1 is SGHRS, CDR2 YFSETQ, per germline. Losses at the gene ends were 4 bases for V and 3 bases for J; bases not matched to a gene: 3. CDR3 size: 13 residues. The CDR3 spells CASSRQGDTEAFF. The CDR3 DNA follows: TGCGCCAGCAGCCGACAGGGAGACACTGAAGCTTTCTTT.

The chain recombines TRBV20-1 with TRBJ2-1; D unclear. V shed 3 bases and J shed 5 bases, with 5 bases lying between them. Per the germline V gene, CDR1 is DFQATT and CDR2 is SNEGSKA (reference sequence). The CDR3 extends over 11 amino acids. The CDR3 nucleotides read TGCAGTGCTAGGCATCACAATGAGCAGTTCTTC. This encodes CSARHHNEQFF.

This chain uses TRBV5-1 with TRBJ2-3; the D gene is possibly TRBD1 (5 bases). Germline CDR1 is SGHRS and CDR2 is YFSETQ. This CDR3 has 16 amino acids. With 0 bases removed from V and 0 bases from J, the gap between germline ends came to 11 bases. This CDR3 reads CASSLEGMKSTDTQYF. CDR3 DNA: TGCGCCAGCAGCTTGGAGGGGATGAAAAGCACAGATACGCAGTATTTT.

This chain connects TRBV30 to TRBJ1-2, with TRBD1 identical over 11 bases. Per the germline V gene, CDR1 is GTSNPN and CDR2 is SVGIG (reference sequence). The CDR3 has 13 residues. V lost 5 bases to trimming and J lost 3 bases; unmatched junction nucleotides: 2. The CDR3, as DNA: TGTGCCTGGGGGACAGGGGGATACTATGGCTACACCTTC. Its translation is CAWGTGGYYGYTF.

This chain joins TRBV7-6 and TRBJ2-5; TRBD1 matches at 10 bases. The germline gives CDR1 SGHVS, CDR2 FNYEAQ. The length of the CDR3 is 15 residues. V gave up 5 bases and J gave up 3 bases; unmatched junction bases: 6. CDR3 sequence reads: CASSQPGQGKETQYF. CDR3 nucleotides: TGTGCCAGCAGCCAGCCGGGACAGGGGAAAGAGACCCAGTACTTC.

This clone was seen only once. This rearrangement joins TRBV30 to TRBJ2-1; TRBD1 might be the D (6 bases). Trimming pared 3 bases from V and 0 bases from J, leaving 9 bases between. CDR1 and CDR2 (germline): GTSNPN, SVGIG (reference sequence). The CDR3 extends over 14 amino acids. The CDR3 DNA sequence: TGTGCCTGGAGGGGGGCGAGCTCCTACAATGAGCAGTTCTTC. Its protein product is CAWRGASSYNEQFF.

The CDR3 nucleotides are TGTGCCACTCAGACAGGCCGGCGGAATGAAAAACTGTTTTTT. This encodes CATQTGRRNEKLFF. The rearrangement links TRBV2 to TRBJ1-4, with D possibly TRBD1 on 6 matching bases. Germline V gene lookup returns CDR1 SNHLY and CDR2 FYNNEI. V lost 10 bases and J 5 bases, leaving 17 bases between the germline ends. CDR3 size: 14 residues.

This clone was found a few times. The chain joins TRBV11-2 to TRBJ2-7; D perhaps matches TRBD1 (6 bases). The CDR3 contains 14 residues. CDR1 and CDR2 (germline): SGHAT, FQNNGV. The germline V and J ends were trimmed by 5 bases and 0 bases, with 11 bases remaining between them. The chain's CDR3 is CASSPTGSSYEQYF. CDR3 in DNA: TGTGCCAGCAGCCCCACAGGGTCCTCCTACGAGCAGTACTTC.

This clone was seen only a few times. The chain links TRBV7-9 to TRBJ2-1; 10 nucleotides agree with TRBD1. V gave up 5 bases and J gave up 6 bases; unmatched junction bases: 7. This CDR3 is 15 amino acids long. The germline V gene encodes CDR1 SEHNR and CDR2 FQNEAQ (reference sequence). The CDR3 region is CASSPRGTGANEQFF. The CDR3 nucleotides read TGTGCCAGCAGCCCTCGTGGGACAGGGGCCAATGAGCAGTTCTTC.

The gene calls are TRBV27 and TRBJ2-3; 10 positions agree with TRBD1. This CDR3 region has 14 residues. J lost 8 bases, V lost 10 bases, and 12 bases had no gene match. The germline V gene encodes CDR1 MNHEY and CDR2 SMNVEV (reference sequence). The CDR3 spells CAIKKPGQGRTQYF. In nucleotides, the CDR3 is TGTGCCATTAAAAAACCGGGACAGGGGCGTACGCAGTATTTT.

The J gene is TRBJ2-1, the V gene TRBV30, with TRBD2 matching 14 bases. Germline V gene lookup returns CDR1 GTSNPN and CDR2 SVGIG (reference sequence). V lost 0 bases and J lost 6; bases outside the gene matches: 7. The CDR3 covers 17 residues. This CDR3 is CAWSVRTSGRKGNEQFF. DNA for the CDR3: TGTGCCTGGAGTGTACGGACTAGCGGGAGGAAGGGCAATGAGCAGTTCTTC.

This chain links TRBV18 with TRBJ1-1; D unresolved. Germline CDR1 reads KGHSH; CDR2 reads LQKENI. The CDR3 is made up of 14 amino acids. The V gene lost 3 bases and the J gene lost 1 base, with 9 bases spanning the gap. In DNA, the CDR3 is TGTGCCAGCTCACCGTCGGCAGCGAACACTGAAGCTTTCTTT. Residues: CASSPSAANTEAFF.

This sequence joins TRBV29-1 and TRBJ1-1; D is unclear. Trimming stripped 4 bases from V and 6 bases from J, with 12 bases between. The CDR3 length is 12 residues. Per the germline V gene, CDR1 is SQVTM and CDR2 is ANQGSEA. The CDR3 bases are TGCAGCGTTGGTTCGATGGGAGCTGAAGCTTTCTTT. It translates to CSVGSMGAEAFF.

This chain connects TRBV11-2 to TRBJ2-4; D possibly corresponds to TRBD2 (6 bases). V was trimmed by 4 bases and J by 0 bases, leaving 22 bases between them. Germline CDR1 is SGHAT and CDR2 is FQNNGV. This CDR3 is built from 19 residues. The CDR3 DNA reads TGTGCCAGCAGCTCGGGAGATCCAACCGGGCCCCGAGCCAAAAACATTCAGTACTTC. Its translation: CASSSGDPTGPRAKNIQYF.

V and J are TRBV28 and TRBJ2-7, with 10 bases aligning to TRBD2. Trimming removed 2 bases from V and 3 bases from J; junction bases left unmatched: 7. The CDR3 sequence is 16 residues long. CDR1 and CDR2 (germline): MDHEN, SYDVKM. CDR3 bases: TGTGCCAGCAGTTTACGGCCTAGCGGGAGTGTCTACGAGCAGTACTTC. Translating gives CASSLRPSGSVYEQYF.

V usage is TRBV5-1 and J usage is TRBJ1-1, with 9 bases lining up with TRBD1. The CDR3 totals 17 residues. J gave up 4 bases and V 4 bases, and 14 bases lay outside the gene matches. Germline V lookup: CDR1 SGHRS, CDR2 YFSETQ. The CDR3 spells CASSPSPGTGWGTEAFF. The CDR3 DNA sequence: TGCGCCAGCAGCCCGAGTCCCGGGACAGGGTGGGGCACTGAAGCTTTCTTT. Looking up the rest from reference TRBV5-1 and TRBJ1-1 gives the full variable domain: KAGVTQTPRYLIKTRGQQVTLSCSPISGHRSVSWYQQTPGQGLQFLFEYFSETQRNKGNFPGRFSGRQFSNSRSEMNVSTLELGDSALYLCASSPSPGTGWGTEAFFGQGTRLTVV.